The entry below gives a single T cell receptor beta chain sequence along with its context. The data derive from a study of T cells after yellow fever vaccination. A single record per CDR3 protein comes from TCRdb applying MiXCR to the 5' RACE reads. The sample shows some 350,000 distinct CDR3 sequences, approximately 10% of them seen only once. Trimming left V 7 bases short and J 5 bases short, with 9 bases between. The CDR3 covers 12 residues. Sequenced material: PBMCs, taken on the day of the first yellow fever vaccination. The origin of this receptor is a man aged 18 to 29 who received the YFV17D yellow fever vaccine. V gene TRBV12-3 or TRBV12-4 combines with J gene TRBJ2-1, with a possible D match to TRBD2 (5 bases). The CDR3 spells CASKTSNNEQFF. The DNA of the CDR3 is TGTGCCAGCAAAACTAGTAACAATGAGCAGTTCTTC.